This T cell receptor (beta chain) was sequenced during a study of T-cell reconstitution after alpha-beta-depleted transplantation in children. Trimming removed 0 bases from V and 6 bases from J, with 7 bases in between. The CDR3 has 12 residues. Per the germline V gene, CDR1 is DFQATT and CDR2 is SNEGSKA (reference sequence). This clonotype was counted at least ten times. The TCRbeta library was prepared with unique molecular identifiers. TCRdb reanalysed the PCR reads using MiXCR and keeps one entry per CDR3 protein. The sample consists of about 300,000 distinct CDR3 sequences, roughly 9.1% of them appearing once.

Here the sequenced sample was PBMCs, taken before TCRalphabeta/CD19-depleted stem cell transplant. The chain links TRBV20-1 to TRBJ2-3; no clear D gene. The clonotype originates from a boy in the first two years of life with acute myeloid leukemia, due to receive a stem cell transplant. CDR3: CSARDARDTQYF. The CDR3 DNA reads TGCAGTGCTAGAGATGCGCGGGATACGCAGTATTTT.